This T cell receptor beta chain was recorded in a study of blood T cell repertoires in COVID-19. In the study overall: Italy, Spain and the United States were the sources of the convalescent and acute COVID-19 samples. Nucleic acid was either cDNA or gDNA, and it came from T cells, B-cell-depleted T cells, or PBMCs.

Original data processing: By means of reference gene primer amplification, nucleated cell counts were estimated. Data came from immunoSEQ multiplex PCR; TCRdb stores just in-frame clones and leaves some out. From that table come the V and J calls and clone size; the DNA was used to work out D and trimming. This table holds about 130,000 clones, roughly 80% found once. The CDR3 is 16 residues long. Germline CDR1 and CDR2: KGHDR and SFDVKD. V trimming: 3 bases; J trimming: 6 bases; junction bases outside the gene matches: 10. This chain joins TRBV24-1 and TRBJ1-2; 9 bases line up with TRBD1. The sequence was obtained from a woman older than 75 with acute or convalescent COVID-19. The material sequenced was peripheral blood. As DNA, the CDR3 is TGTGCCACCAGTGATCCCCGGGACAGGGTATTGGATGGCTACACCTTC. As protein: CATSDPRDRVLDGYTF.